This TCR beta chain was captured in a study of blood T cells in healthy people across ages. The germline V gene has CDR1 MNHEY and CDR2 SMNVEV (reference sequence). Trimming pared 2 bases from V and 12 bases from J, leaving 14 bases between. CDR3 length: 13 residues. At least ten counts were recorded for this clonotype. Through a sample-barcoded 5' primer and a J-beta primer mix, a second PCR was run for about 7 to 12 cycles. Every sample gave at least 3 million paired-end reads containing CDR3. Each CDR3 protein is one row after TCRdb ran MiXCR on the 5' RACE reads. Of about 640,000 distinct CDR3 sequences in the sample, roughly three fifths were seen once.

This rearrangement joins TRBV27 to TRBJ2-1; no clear D gene. The TCR comes from a man aged 55-75 years in good health. The specimen was blood. As DNA, the CDR3 is TGTGCCAGCAGTTTAATGTTTGGCCAGGCGCAGTTCTTC. The encoded protein is CASSLMFGQAQFF.